The 29 T cell receptor beta chains below all came from one sample that was sequenced in a study of OX40 agonist ivuxolimab in advanced cancers. The repertoire was sequenced with immunoSEQ multiplex PCR; TCRdb's copy has only in-frame clones and lacks some. The data show about 84,000 clones, around 84% seen once. The sample consisted of CD4+ or CD8+ T cells sorted from blood, taken in a trial of the OX40 agonist ivuxolimab. These receptors originate from an adult with an advanced solid tumor such as melanoma, head and neck, liver or kidney cancer.

The chain employs TRBV5-1 and TRBJ2-1; 7 positions agree with TRBD2. The junction had 4 bases not matched to a gene; V was cut back by 5 bases and J by 5 bases. The CDR3 has 13 residues. Germline V lookup: CDR1 SGHRS, CDR2 YFSETQ. In nucleotides, the CDR3 is TGCGCCAGCAGATCAGGACTAGACAATGAGCAGTTCTTC. This encodes CASRSGLDNEQFF.

The chain has TRBV6-4 and TRBJ2-1; TRBD1 agrees at 7 bases. CDR3 length: 16 amino acids. V shed 4 bases and J 5 bases; nucleotides not matched to a gene: 11. The germline CDR1 and CDR2 sequences are MRHNA and SNTAGT. Here the CDR3 reads CASSANTGVAHNEQFF. DNA of the CDR3: TGTGCCAGCAGTGCCAATACAGGGGTGGCTCACAATGAGCAGTTCTTC.

This sequence joins TRBV5-4 and TRBJ2-1; TRBD2 might be the D (6 bases). V was trimmed by 2 bases and J by 7 bases, leaving 16 bases between them. This CDR3 has 15 residues. CDR1 is SGHNT and CDR2 is YYREEE in the germline V gene (reference sequence). In DNA form, the CDR3 reads TGTGCCAGCAGCTTAACTAGCAGCCTAGTGAATGAGCAGTTCTTC. Translated, it gives CASSLTSSLVNEQFF. Supplemented by reference TRBV5-4 and TRBJ2-1, the full variable domain reads ETGVTQSPTHLIKTRGQQVTLRCSSQSGHNTVSWYQQALGQGPQFIFQYYREEENGRGNFPPRFSGLQFPNYSSELNVNALELDDSALYLCASSLTSSLVNEQFFGPGTRLTVL.

On this clone: Other DNA sequences in the sample encode the same CDR3. This chain joins TRBV5-1 and TRBJ2-5, with 7 bases matching TRBD1. Looked up from germline, CDR1 is SGHRS and CDR2 is YFSETQ. V shed 4 bases and J 0 bases; nucleotides not matched to a gene: 3. The CDR3 is 14 residues long. The CDR3 here is CASSLGQDQETQYF. CDR3 DNA sequence: TGCGCCAGCAGCCTCGGACAGGACCAAGAGACCCAGTACTTC.

This clone was detected only once. This sequence joins TRBV6-6 and TRBJ2-4; a possible D gene is TRBD1 (6 bases). The germline CDR1 and CDR2 sequences are MNHNY and SVGAGI (reference sequence). The V end was cut by 6 bases, the J end by 6 bases, with 12 bases between. The CDR3 covers 13 residues. The CDR3 spells CASSQGILNIQYF. The CDR3 DNA follows: TGTGCCAGCAGCCAGGGGATTTTAAACATTCAGTACTTC.

This clone was recorded a few times. V gene TRBV19 combines with J gene TRBJ1-1, with D tentatively TRBD1 (6 bases). The V and J ends lost 5 bases and 6 bases respectively, with 19 bases between them. CDR1 and CDR2 (germline): LNHDA, SQIVND (reference sequence). The CDR3 sequence is 15 residues long. CDR3 sequence (DNA): TGTGCCAGTAGTGCCCTCCGGAGGGGGAGGGCTGAAGCTTTCTTT. It is translated as CASSALRRGRAEAFF. The full variable domain, completed using reference TRBV19 and TRBJ1-1, is DGGITQSPKYLFRKEGQNVTLSCEQNLNHDAMYWYRQDPGQGLRLIYYSQIVNDFQKGDIAEGYSVSREKKESFPLTVTSAQKNPTAFYLCASSALRRGRAEAFFGQGTRLTVV.

The count of this clone is one. J is TRBJ2-2 and V is TRBV29-1; 7 nucleotides agree with TRBD1. This CDR3 region has 13 residues. Germline CDR1 reads SQVTM; CDR2 reads ANQGSEA. V trimming: 3 bases; J trimming: 6 bases; junction bases outside the gene matches: 4. CDR3 sequence (DNA): TGCAGCGTTGAGGTACAGGGGTCCGGGGAGCTGTTTTTT. Encoded protein: CSVEVQGSGELFF.

This clone was detected only once. The chain carries TRBV10-3 and TRBJ2-1, with D perhaps assigned TRBD1 or TRBD2 (6 bases each). The V gene lost 3 bases and the J gene lost 11 bases, with 20 bases spanning the gap. This CDR3 has 15 residues. Germline lookup yields CDR1 ENHRY and CDR2 SYGVKD. CDR3 amino acids: CAISEGGSVRDKQFF. CDR3 bases: TGTGCCATCAGTGAAGGGGGGAGCGTAAGGGACAAGCAGTTCTTC.

The V call is TRBV4-1, the J call TRBJ2-2; no reliable D call. Germline lookup yields CDR1 MGHRA and CDR2 YSYEKL. The CDR3 runs to 14 residues. V shed 9 bases and J shed 0 bases, with 11 bases lying between them. The CDR3: CASKRVSNTGELFF. For the CDR3, the DNA is TGCGCCAGTAAAAGAGTTTCGAACACCGGGGAGCTGTTTTTT.

The CDR3, as DNA: TGCGCCAGCAGCTTGGCAGGGGGCCAAACTGGGGCCAACGTCCTGACTTTC. It specifies CASSLAGGQTGANVLTF. The chain links TRBV5-1 to TRBJ2-6; 8 nucleotides line up with TRBD1. CDR3 length: 17 amino acids. Trimming removed 0 bases from V and 2 bases from J; junction bases left unmatched: 4. Germline values: CDR1 SGHRS, CDR2 YFSETQ.

This clone was detected a few times. The chain joins TRBV10-1 to TRBJ1-2; 7 bases map to TRBD1. V lost 3 bases, J lost 3 bases, and 1 base stayed unmatched. Germline loops: CDR1 WNHNN, CDR2 SYGVQD (reference sequence). The CDR3 runs to 13 residues. This CDR3 reads CASSEGTDYGYTF. The CDR3 DNA reads TGCGCCAGCAGTGAAGGGACAGACTATGGCTACACCTTC.

The CDR3 coding sequence is TGTGCCAGTTCTCCAATCGACAGTAACTATGGCTACACCTTC. Residues: CASSPIDSNYGYTF. The rearrangement uses TRBV19 and TRBJ1-2, with TRBD1 as a possible D gene (5 bases). The CDR3 sequence is 14 residues long. Trimming pared 8 bases from V and 1 base from J, leaving 14 bases between. The germline CDR1 and CDR2 sequences are LNHDA and SQIVND (reference sequence).

The chain is built from TRBV19 and TRBJ1-1; 9 nucleotides agree with TRBD1. This CDR3 has 16 residues. Germline-derived CDR1 and CDR2 are LNHDA and SQIVND (reference sequence). The V segment lost 3 bases and the J segment 1 base; nucleotides outside the gene matches: 6. This CDR3 reads CASSIKGTGRNTEAFF. CDR3 sequence (DNA): TGTGCCAGTAGTATTAAGGGGACAGGGCGGAACACTGAAGCTTTCTTT.

The CDR3 reads CASSIRVGGPYEQYV. The CDR3 coding sequence is TGTGCCAGTAGTATTAGAGTTGGGGGACCCTACGAGCAGTACGTC. This chain connects TRBV19 to TRBJ2-7; either TRBD1 or TRBD2 may supply D (5 bases each). V was trimmed by 3 bases and J by 2 bases, leaving 14 bases between them. Germline V gene sequence: CDR1 LNHDA, CDR2 SQIVND (reference sequence). This CDR3 has 15 residues.

J is TRBJ2-7 and V is TRBV5-4; D gene uncertain. V was cut by 7 bases and J by 9 bases, with 14 bases left in between. This CDR3 is built from 11 residues. Germline V CDR1 and CDR2: SGHNT, YYREEE (reference sequence). The CDR3 region is CASGPCLRQYV. The CDR3 DNA is TGTGCCAGCGGACCATGTTTGAGGCAGTACGTC.

The chain employs TRBV7-2 and TRBJ2-3, with D maybe TRBD2 (6 bases). The V gene's germline CDR1 is SGHTA and CDR2 FQGNSA. V was shortened by 5 bases and J by 0 bases, with 9 bases between the two germline ends. The CDR3 is 14 residues long. CDR3 DNA sequence: TGTGCCAGCAGCCCCGGACTAAGCACAGATACGCAGTATTTT. Protein product: CASSPGLSTDTQYF.

The chain employs TRBV5-1 and TRBJ2-1; D possibly corresponds to TRBD1 (5 bases). The germline V gene encodes CDR1 SGHRS and CDR2 YFSETQ. V gave up 4 bases and J gave up 7 bases, with 12 bases separating them. The CDR3 has 13 amino acids. CDR3 nucleotides: TGCGCCAGCAGCCATCCGCAGGGTAATGAGCAGTTCTTC. Translation gives CASSHPQGNEQFF. Looking up the rest from reference TRBV5-1 and TRBJ2-1 gives the full variable domain: KAGVTQTPRYLIKTRGQQVTLSCSPISGHRSVSWYQQTPGQGLQFLFEYFSETQRNKGNFPGRFSGRQFSNSRSEMNVSTLELGDSALYLCASSHPQGNEQFFGPGTRLTVL.

The rearrangement joins TRBV28 to TRBJ2-7, with D perhaps TRBD1 (7 bases). Germline assignment: CDR1 MDHEN and CDR2 SYDVKM. Trimming removed 5 bases at V and 7 bases at J, with 18 bases between. CDR3 length equals 14 residues. The CDR3 spells CASSGGTEDREQYF. The CDR3 DNA sequence: TGTGCCAGCAGTGGGGGGACAGAGGATAGGGAGCAGTACTTC.

The V call is TRBV6-6, the J call TRBJ1-2; 7 positions match TRBD1. CDR1 is MNHNY, CDR2 SVGAGI, per germline (reference sequence). CDR3 length equals 14 residues. V lost 7 bases, J lost 7 bases, and 12 bases stayed unmatched. The CDR3 region is CASTNPEGGSGYTF. Here the CDR3 DNA reads TGTGCCAGCACTAACCCTGAAGGGGGCTCTGGCTACACCTTC.

V is TRBV11-1 and J is TRBJ2-3; the D is unclear. V was pared by 2 bases and J by 8 bases, with 5 bases between. Germline V gene data show CDR1 as SGHAT and CDR2 as FQDESV (reference sequence). The CDR3 contains 11 residues. DNA for the CDR3: TGTGCCAGCAGCTTAATGGGTACGCAGTATTTT. Translated, it gives CASSLMGTQYF.

The chain carries TRBV5-1 and TRBJ1-1; 7 nucleotides agree with TRBD1. This CDR3 has 13 amino acids. V was pared by 5 bases and J by 3 bases, with 4 bases of the junction left unmatched. Germline lookup yields CDR1 SGHRS and CDR2 YFSETQ. The CDR3 loop reads CASRDQGDTEAFF. In nucleotides, the CDR3 is TGCGCCAGCAGGGACCAGGGGGACACTGAAGCTTTCTTT.

CDR3 in amino acids: CASRGASETQYF. CDR3 nucleotides: TGTGCCAGCAGGGGGGCTTCGGAGACCCAGTACTTC. V gene TRBV6-5 combines with J gene TRBJ2-5, with D maybe TRBD1 (6 bases). V was pared by 6 bases and J by 5 bases, with 10 bases between. The germline V gene has CDR1 MNHEY and CDR2 SVGAGI. This CDR3 is 12 amino acids long.

At least ten counts were recorded for this clone. The rearrangement uses TRBV6-6 and TRBJ2-2, with a tentative D call TRBD2 (7 bases). CDR1 and CDR2 (germline): MNHNY, SVGAGI (reference sequence). The CDR3 has 12 amino acids. Trimming pared 11 bases from V and 7 bases from J, leaving 14 bases between. CDR3 coding DNA: TGTGCCGAAGGGGGGGCTGGCGGGGAGCTGTTTTTT. Translating it yields CAEGGAGGELFF.

The gene calls are TRBV28 and TRBJ1-2; D gene ambiguous. CDR3 length equals 13 residues. The V gene's germline CDR1 is MDHEN and CDR2 SYDVKM. The V and J ends lost 6 bases and 4 bases respectively, with 12 bases between them. The CDR3 region has the DNA TGTGCCAGCAGCCCCCCCGAGATCTATGGCTACACCTTC. Amino acids: CASSPPEIYGYTF.

The chain couples TRBV18 to TRBJ2-2; weak D call: TRBD2 (5 bases). Per the germline V gene, CDR1 is KGHSH and CDR2 is LQKENI. The V end was cut by 8 bases, the J end by 1 base, with 14 bases between. This CDR3 comprises 15 residues. CDR3 nucleotides: TGTGCCAGCCAAATCGGGGTGTTGAACACCGGGGAGCTGTTTTTT. Amino acid sequence: CASQIGVLNTGELFF.

On this clone itself: Other DNA sequences in this specimen translate into the identical CDR3. The V call is TRBV6-5, the J call TRBJ2-3; D gene ambiguous. The CDR3 spans 12 residues. Germline V gene lookup returns CDR1 MNHEY and CDR2 SVGAGI. The V gene lost 6 bases and the J gene lost 3 bases, with 7 bases spanning the gap. The CDR3 coding sequence is TGTGCCAGCAGGCACAGAACAGATACGCAGTATTTT. Translated, it gives CASRHRTDTQYF.

In its sample, this clone was seen once. The chain carries TRBV28 and TRBJ1-2; 8 nucleotides line up with TRBD1. The CDR3 consists of 16 residues. Germline lookup yields CDR1 MDHEN and CDR2 SYDVKM. V gave up 1 base and J gave up 8 bases; unmatched junction bases: 12. CDR3 DNA: TGTGCCAGCAGTTTATTATTCGCGGACAGGGCAGGCGGCTACACCTTC. Translating it yields CASSLLFADRAGGYTF.

This chain links TRBV5-6 with TRBJ1-2; TRBD1 matches at 9 bases. V trimming: 2 bases; J trimming: 2 bases; junction bases outside the gene matches: 7. Per germline, CDR1 SGHDT and CDR2 YYEEEE. The CDR3 is made up of 16 amino acids. Here the CDR3 reads CASSFIGTGINYGYTF. In DNA form, the CDR3 reads TGTGCCAGCAGCTTTATTGGGACAGGGATCAACTATGGCTACACCTTC.

The rearrangement uses TRBV6-6 and TRBJ1-2; possibly TRBD1 for D (6 bases). V was trimmed by 6 bases and J by 5 bases, leaving 13 bases between them. Germline V gene data show CDR1 as MNHNY and CDR2 as SVGAGI (reference sequence). The CDR3 runs to 13 residues. CDR3 nucleotide sequence: TGTGCCAGCAGACAGGGATTCGAGTATGGCTACACCTTC. Amino acids: CASRQGFEYGYTF.